The 30 T cell receptor beta chains reported below all come from one sample, sequenced in a study of shared clonotypes between healthy human individuals. Repertoires were generated with immunoSEQ multiplex PCR, while TCRdb's copy carries only in-frame clones and drops some. In the table there are roughly 500,000 clones, roughly 95% of which are singletons. The sample taken for sequencing was naive CD4+ T cells sorted from blood. Subset specified: CD45RA+ positively selected. Receptors originate from a woman aged 30 to 39 in good health.

This chain links TRBV25-1 with TRBJ2-1; D may be TRBD2 (5 bases). The V gene's germline CDR1 is MGHDK and CDR2 SYGVNS. The CDR3 is 14 residues long. Deletions cut 8 bases from V and 7 bases from J, with 18 bases between. CDR3 DNA: TGTGCCAGCGGAGCGGACCCATATTTGAATGAGCAGTTCTTC. This codes for CASGADPYLNEQFF.

The chain links TRBV5-5 to TRBJ1-1, with no clear D. The CDR3 has 11 residues. Germline CDR1 reads SGHKS; CDR2 reads YYEKEE (reference sequence). Trimming removed 4 bases at V and 8 bases at J, with 9 bases between. The CDR3 loop reads CASSRNGEAFF. The CDR3 bases are TGTGCCAGCAGCCGCAACGGGGAAGCTTTCTTT.

The chain employs TRBV29-1 and TRBJ1-1; tentatively, D is TRBD1 (6 bases). Germline V lookup: CDR1 SQVTM, CDR2 ANQGSEA. The CDR3 runs to 13 residues. The ends were cut back, 4 bases at V and 3 bases at J, with 12 bases in the middle. For the CDR3, the DNA is TGCAGCGTTGCGGGGGCCCGACACACTGAAGCTTTCTTT. It is translated as CSVAGARHTEAFF. Supplemented by reference TRBV29-1 and TRBJ1-1, the full variable domain reads SAVISQKPSRDICQRGTSLTIQCQVDSQVTMMFWYRQQPGQSLTLIATANQGSEATYESGFVIDKFPISRPNLTFSTLTVSNMSPEDSSIYLCSVAGARHTEAFFGQGTRLTVV.

The rearrangement joins TRBV6-1 to TRBJ1-3, with a possible D match to TRBD1 (5 bases). The germline V gene has CDR1 MNHNS and CDR2 SASEGT. CDR3 length: 14 residues. V lost 8 bases and J 2 bases, leaving 13 bases between the germline ends. Written as DNA, the CDR3 is TGTGCCAGCTTACGTACAGGCACTGGAAACACCATATATTTT. Its protein is CASLRTGTGNTIYF.

The chain recombines TRBV6-5 with TRBJ2-7; 9 bases align to TRBD2. Germline CDR1 and CDR2: MNHEY and SVGAGI. The V segment lost 4 bases and the J segment 5 bases; nucleotides outside the gene matches: 3. The CDR3 is 13 residues long. CDR3 in amino acids: CASSSGLADEQYF. CDR3 nucleotides: TGTGCCAGCAGTTCGGGACTAGCCGACGAGCAGTACTTC.

This clone was observed once. The chain joins TRBV10-3 to TRBJ2-7; TRBD1 matches at 10 bases. The CDR3 has 13 amino acids. Per germline, CDR1 ENHRY and CDR2 SYGVKD. V was clipped by 10 bases and J by 2 bases; unmatched bases: 5. The CDR3 here is CATTGQGTYEQYF. CDR3 in DNA: TGTGCCACCACGGGACAGGGGACCTACGAGCAGTACTTC.

The rearrangement joins TRBV5-1 to TRBJ2-6, with D perhaps matching TRBD1 or TRBD2 (5 bases each). CDR3 length equals 11 residues. V lost 3 bases, J lost 14 bases, and 9 bases lay in between. Germline V gene sequence: CDR1 SGHRS, CDR2 YFSETQ. Here the CDR3 DNA reads TGCGCCAGCAGCTGGGACGGGCTCCTGACTTTC. It specifies CASSWDGLLTF.

The chain is built from TRBV10-3 and TRBJ2-3, with TRBD1 matching over 7 bases. J lost 3 bases, V lost 6 bases, and 12 bases had no gene match. The CDR3 covers 16 residues. Germline CDR1 is ENHRY and CDR2 is SYGVKD. Here the CDR3 DNA reads TGTGCCATCAGCAGACAGGGAAGCTTTCCTACAGATACGCAGTATTTT. This translates into CAISRQGSFPTDTQYF.

This clone was recorded once. This rearrangement joins TRBV7-2 to TRBJ1-2; 10 nucleotides agree with TRBD1. This CDR3 has 13 residues. The junction had 5 bases not matched to a gene; V was cut back by 6 bases and J by 7 bases. Germline CDR1 SGHTA, CDR2 FQGNSA. CDR3 loop: CASRWTGGSGYTF. CDR3 nucleotide sequence: TGTGCCAGCAGGTGGACAGGGGGAAGTGGCTACACCTTC.

The genes are TRBV6-5 and TRBJ1-2, with 7 bases aligning to TRBD1. This CDR3 contains 11 residues. V dropped 6 bases and J dropped 6; count of bases not matched to a gene: 1. CDR1 and CDR2 from the germline V gene are MNHEY and SVGAGI. CDR3 protein: CASRTGHGYTF. DNA for the CDR3: TGTGCCAGCAGGACAGGGCATGGCTACACCTTC.

The rearrangement uses TRBV28 and TRBJ2-1, with 11 bases fitting TRBD2. V shed 2 bases, J shed 9 bases, and the junction held 12 bases outside the gene matches. CDR1 is MDHEN, CDR2 SYDVKM, per germline. The CDR3 consists of 17 residues. CDR3 residues: CASSLIRLAGGIGEQFF. CDR3 coding DNA: TGTGCCAGCAGTTTAATCCGCCTAGCGGGAGGTATTGGTGAGCAGTTCTTC.

The V and J genes are TRBV11-2 and TRBJ2-1; 7 bases line up with TRBD2. Germline lookup yields CDR1 SGHAT and CDR2 FQNNGV. The CDR3 spans 15 residues. With 5 bases clipped from V and 4 bases from J, the junction kept 8 bases outside the gene matches. CDR3 sequence: CASSLGLGDYNEQFF. Written as DNA, the CDR3 is TGTGCCAGCAGCCTAGGACTAGGGGATTACAATGAGCAGTTCTTC.

This chain uses TRBV4-1 with TRBJ2-5, with D hard to call. The end of the DNA aligns better with TRBJ2-7, so the J call may be wrong. This CDR3 is 16 amino acids long. Germline CDR1 reads MGHRA; CDR2 reads YSYEKL. This CDR3 reads CASSQYPGPGSYEQYF. CDR3 nucleotides: TGCGCCAGCAGCCAATACCCTGGACCCGGCTCCTACGAGCAGTACTTC.

The V and J genes are TRBV14 and TRBJ2-7; 7 bases map to TRBD1. This CDR3 has 12 amino acids. V shed 5 bases, J shed 4 bases, and the junction held 2 bases outside the gene matches. The germline V gene has CDR1 SGHDN and CDR2 FVKESK. As DNA, the CDR3 is TGTGCCAGCAGCGCCAGGGGGTACGAGCAGTACTTC. Its translation: CASSARGYEQYF.

The chain combines TRBV5-1 with TRBJ2-7; the D gene is possibly TRBD2 (5 bases). The germline gives CDR1 SGHRS, CDR2 YFSETQ. This CDR3 region has 15 residues. V lost 3 bases to trimming and J lost 6 bases, with 19 bases between them. In nucleotides, the CDR3 is TGCGCCAGCAGCTCCTCCCAGCCGGGATCGGGCGAGCAGTACTTC. It yields the protein CASSSSQPGSGEQYF.

The rearrangement uses TRBV18 and TRBJ1-1; a possible D gene is TRBD1 (6 bases). This CDR3 comprises 13 residues. V was trimmed by 0 bases and J by 10 bases, leaving 12 bases between them. Germline V lookup: CDR1 KGHSH, CDR2 LQKENI. The CDR3 loop is CASSPPGAGTAFF. CDR3 DNA: TGTGCCAGCTCACCACCGGGGGCAGGGACAGCTTTCTTT.

This clone was counted a single time. The chain couples TRBV28 to TRBJ2-7; a weak D match, TRBD2 (7 bases). The CDR3 sequence is 16 residues long. The V gene's germline CDR1 is MDHEN and CDR2 SYDVKM. V lost 6 bases, J lost 0 bases, and 18 bases lay in between. CDR3 residues: CASRGGALQSSYEQYF. Written as DNA, the CDR3 is TGTGCCAGCAGGGGGGGGGCGCTACAAAGCTCCTACGAGCAGTACTTC.

This clone was observed a few times. This sequence joins TRBV19 and TRBJ2-2; 9 bases agree with TRBD2. Germline V gives CDR1 LNHDA, CDR2 SQIVND (reference sequence). The CDR3 covers 14 residues. Trimming took 6 bases from V and 4 from J; bases not matched to a gene: 3. DNA of the CDR3: TGTGCCAGTAGGACTAGCGGTAGCACCGGGGAGCTGTTTTTT. It translates to CASRTSGSTGELFF.

This rearrangement joins TRBV5-1 to TRBJ1-1; no firm D call. The CDR3 sequence is 14 residues long. Trimming shortened V by 3 bases and J by 2 bases, and 11 bases separated the two germline ends. Germline V gene sequence: CDR1 SGHRS, CDR2 YFSETQ. The CDR3 loop reads CASSWTDGNTEAFF. Here the CDR3 DNA reads TGCGCCAGCAGCTGGACGGACGGAAACACTGAAGCTTTCTTT. Combining the CDR3 with reference TRBV5-1 and TRBJ1-1 gives the whole variable domain KAGVTQTPRYLIKTRGQQVTLSCSPISGHRSVSWYQQTPGQGLQFLFEYFSETQRNKGNFPGRFSGRQFSNSRSEMNVSTLELGDSALYLCASSWTDGNTEAFFGQGTRLTVV.

As concerns this clone: A junction end diverges from the germline sequence, so it may reflect a read error. V gene TRBV6-4 combines with J gene TRBJ2-1; TRBD2 matches at 11 bases. The germline V gene has CDR1 MRHNA and CDR2 SNTAGT. The CDR3 has 13 residues. For the CDR3, the DNA is TGTGCCAGCAGTGATCGAATAGCGGGAGGGCTTCTCTTC. This sequence encodes CASSDRIAGGLLF.

The J gene is TRBJ2-7, the V gene TRBV10-1, with 12 positions matching TRBD2. The germline V gene has CDR1 WNHNN and CDR2 SYGVQD (reference sequence). This CDR3 region has 17 residues. The trim removed 0 bases at V and 1 base at J, leaving 4 bases unmatched. Here the CDR3 reads CASSESVLAGGSYEQYF. The CDR3 DNA sequence: TGCGCCAGCAGTGAGTCTGTTCTAGCGGGAGGGTCCTACGAGCAGTACTTC.

The V call is TRBV19, the J call TRBJ2-7; TRBD2 is a possible D gene (6 bases). This CDR3 is built from 14 residues. The V and J ends lost 8 bases and 0 bases respectively, with 14 bases between them. Germline V gene lookup returns CDR1 LNHDA and CDR2 SQIVND (reference sequence). The CDR3 spells CASSLAASSYEQYF. The CDR3 DNA sequence: TGTGCCAGTTCCTTAGCGGCGAGCTCCTACGAGCAGTACTTC.

The genes are TRBV7-8 and TRBJ2-5; 13 bases line up with TRBD2. The CDR3 runs to 16 residues. Germline V gives CDR1 SGHVS, CDR2 FQNEAQ. The trim removed 3 bases at V and 2 bases at J, leaving 3 bases unmatched. The CDR3 bases are TGTGCCAGCAGCTTTAGACTAGCGGGAGGACAAGAGACCCAGTACTTC. It is translated as CASSFRLAGGQETQYF.

V and J are TRBV27 and TRBJ2-2, with 7 bases fitting TRBD2. Trimming removed 7 bases from V and 1 base from J; junction bases left unmatched: 3. Germline lookup yields CDR1 MNHEY and CDR2 SMNVEV (reference sequence). This CDR3 has 14 amino acids. CDR3 in amino acids: CASTSSGNTGELFF. The DNA for the CDR3 is TGTGCCAGCACTTCTAGCGGGAACACCGGGGAGCTGTTTTTT.

The chain is built from TRBV10-3 and TRBJ1-1, with 7 bases aligning to TRBD1. The CDR3 runs to 13 residues. The V segment lost 11 bases and the J segment 5 bases; nucleotides outside the gene matches: 11. Per the germline V gene, CDR1 is ENHRY and CDR2 is SYGVKD. CDR3 protein: CAAISQGGTEAFF. The CDR3 DNA is TGTGCCGCCATCAGCCAGGGGGGTACTGAAGCTTTCTTT.

V usage is TRBV2 and J usage is TRBJ2-7; 9 nucleotides agree with TRBD2. This CDR3 is built from 16 residues. J was trimmed by 0 bases and V by 2 bases; bases with no gene match: 5. The germline gives CDR1 SNHLY, CDR2 FYNNEI. The CDR3 nucleotides are TGTGCCAGCAGTGAATGGGCTAGCGGGACCTCCTACGAGCAGTACTTC. This translates into CASSEWASGTSYEQYF.

The chain combines TRBV4-1 with TRBJ1-6; 10 nucleotides match TRBD1. The CDR3 contains 15 residues. The germline gives CDR1 MGHRA, CDR2 YSYEKL. After removal of 1 base from V and 7 bases from J, the junction contained 1 base not matched to a gene. CDR3 DNA: TGCGCCAGCAGCCAAGTGGGACAGGGGAATTCACCCCTCCACTTT. It yields the protein CASSQVGQGNSPLHF.

The chain is built from TRBV20-1 and TRBJ1-2; TRBD1 agrees at 9 bases. Germline loops: CDR1 DFQATT, CDR2 SNEGSKA (reference sequence). The CDR3 length is 11 residues. J was trimmed by 8 bases and V by 3 bases; bases with no gene match: 1. CDR3 residues: CSARTGGGYTF. The CDR3 DNA reads TGCAGTGCTAGGACAGGGGGAGGCTACACCTTC.

This chain uses TRBV27 with TRBJ1-1; D is perhaps TRBD1 (6 bases). The CDR3 covers 13 residues. The germline V gene has CDR1 MNHEY and CDR2 SMNVEV (reference sequence). V lost 5 bases and J lost 1, with 8 bases in between. CDR3 nucleotides: TGTGCCAGCAGTAAGACAGGGAACACTGAAGCTTTCTTT. It codes for CASSKTGNTEAFF.

This chain uses TRBV28 with TRBJ2-5, with TRBD1 matching over 9 bases. TRBJ2-7 matches the DNA end more closely, so the J call is doubtful. The CDR3 is 15 amino acids. The germline gives CDR1 MDHEN, CDR2 SYDVKM. The chain's CDR3 is CASSFIGQGSHEQYF. The CDR3, as DNA: TGTGCCAGCAGTTTTATAGGACAGGGGTCCCACGAGCAGTACTTC.